This paragraph covers one T cell receptor beta chain sequence. Its antigen is undetermined. Unique molecular identifiers were incorporated when the TCRbeta library was constructed. TCRdb itself ran the PCR reads through MiXCR, one entry per CDR3 protein. This sample has hundreds of thousands of distinct CDR3 sequences; 10% occur once, and the top ten carry just over 2%. This sample was included in a study of T-cell reconstitution after alpha-beta-depleted transplantation in children. Notes on the study in general: Expanded graft clones, several hundred of them, were reportedly the source of alpha-beta T cells about two months after transplant. T-cell numbers and diversity, one year after transplant, stemmed largely from T cells that were newly produced.

The sample consisted of PBMCs, taken before TCRalphabeta/CD19-depleted stem cell transplant. The origin of this receptor is a child under 10 years old with inherited bone marrow failure, due to receive a stem cell transplant.

The CDR3 reads CAWSSSTGNTIYF. The CDR3, as DNA: TGTGCCTGGAGTAGTTCGACTGGAAACACCATATATTTT. V usage is TRBV30 and J usage is TRBJ1-3; no clear D. V was clipped by 2 bases and J by 2 bases, with 7 bases between them. From germline, CDR1 is GTSNPN and CDR2 SVGIG (reference sequence). This CDR3 is built from 13 residues. The whole variable domain, filled in from reference TRBV30 and TRBJ1-3, reads SQTIHQWPATLVQPVGSPLSLECTVEGTSNPNLYWYRQAAGRGLQLLFYSVGIGQISSEVPQNLSASRPQDRQFILSSKKLLLSDSGFYLCAWSSSTGNTIYFGEGSWLTVV.